Detailed here is one T cell receptor beta chain. Source study methods: How many nucleated cells were present was estimated from reference gene primer amplification. The method was immunoSEQ multiplex PCR; TCRdb's version includes in-frame clones alone and lacks a portion of them. V, J and clone size were drawn from that table, and D and trimming were deduced from the DNA. The data hold around 130,000 clones, with 80% to 85% observed a single time. The data originate from a study of blood T cell repertoires in COVID-19. Study-wide background: Samples representing acute and convalescent COVID-19 were sourced from the United States, Italy and Spain. Sources were T cells, B-cell-depleted T cells, or PBMCs; the material itself was cDNA or gDNA.

The receptor's source is a human donor in a cohort sampled during active COVID-19. The sample was peripheral blood.

The CDR3 DNA sequence: TGCAGCGTTGCGGAGAGGTTGGATTCACCCCTCCACTTT. It yields the protein CSVAERLDSPLHF. The J gene is TRBJ1-6, the V gene TRBV29-1, with D hard to call. Germline-derived CDR1 and CDR2 are SQVTM and ANQGSEA. This CDR3 comprises 13 residues. V lost 4 bases and J 8 bases, leaving 12 bases between the germline ends. Full variable domain (outside the CDR3, taken from reference TRBV29-1 and TRBJ1-6): SAVISQKPSRDICQRGTSLTIQCQVDSQVTMMFWYRQQPGQSLTLIATANQGSEATYESGFVIDKFPISRPNLTFSTLTVSNMSPEDSSIYLCSVAERLDSPLHFGNGTRLTVT.